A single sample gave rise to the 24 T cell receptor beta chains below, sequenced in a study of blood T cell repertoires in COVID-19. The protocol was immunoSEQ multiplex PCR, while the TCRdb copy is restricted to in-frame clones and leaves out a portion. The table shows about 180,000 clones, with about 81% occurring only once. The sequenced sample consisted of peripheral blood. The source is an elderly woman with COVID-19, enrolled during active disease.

The CDR3 DNA is TGTGCCAGCTCACCATTCTACAGGGTCGAAGGCGGGGAGCTGTTTTTT. It translates to CASSPFYRVEGGELFF. The chain employs TRBV18 and TRBJ2-2, with D possibly matching TRBD1 (6 bases). The germline V gene has CDR1 KGHSH and CDR2 LQKENI. Deletions cut 2 bases from V and 7 bases from J, with 17 bases between. The CDR3 extends over 16 amino acids.

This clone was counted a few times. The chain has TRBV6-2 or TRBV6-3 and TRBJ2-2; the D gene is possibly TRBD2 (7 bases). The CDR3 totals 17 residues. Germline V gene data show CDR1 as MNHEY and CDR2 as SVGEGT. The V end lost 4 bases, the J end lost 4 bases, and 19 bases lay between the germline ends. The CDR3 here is CASSSPAGGGLTGELFF. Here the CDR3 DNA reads TGTGCCAGCAGTTCCCCGGCGGGCGGGGGCCTCACCGGGGAGCTGTTTTTT.

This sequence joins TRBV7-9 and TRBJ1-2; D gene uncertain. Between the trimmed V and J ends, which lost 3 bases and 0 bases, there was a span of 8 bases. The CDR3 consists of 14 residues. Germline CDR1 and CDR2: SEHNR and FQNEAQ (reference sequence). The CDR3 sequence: CASSLVVANYGYTF. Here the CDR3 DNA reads TGTGCCAGCAGCTTGGTAGTGGCTAACTATGGCTACACCTTC.

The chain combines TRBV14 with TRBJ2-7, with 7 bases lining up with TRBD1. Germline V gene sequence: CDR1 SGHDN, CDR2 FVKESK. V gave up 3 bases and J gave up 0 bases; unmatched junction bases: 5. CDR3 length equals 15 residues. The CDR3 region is CASSHFNRGSYEQYF. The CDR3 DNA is TGTGCCAGCAGCCATTTTAACAGGGGCTCCTACGAGCAGTACTTC.

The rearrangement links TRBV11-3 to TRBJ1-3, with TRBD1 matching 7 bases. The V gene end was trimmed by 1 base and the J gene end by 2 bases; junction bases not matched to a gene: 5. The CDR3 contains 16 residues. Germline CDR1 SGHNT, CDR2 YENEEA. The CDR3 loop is CASSLGGGQTGNTIYF. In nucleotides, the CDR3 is TGTGCCAGCAGCTTAGGAGGGGGCCAAACTGGAAACACCATATATTTT.

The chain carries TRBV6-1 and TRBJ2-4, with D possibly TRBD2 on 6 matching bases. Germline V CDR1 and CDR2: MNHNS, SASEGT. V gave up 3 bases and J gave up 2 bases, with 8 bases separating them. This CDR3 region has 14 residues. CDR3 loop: CASSEGGTKNIQYF. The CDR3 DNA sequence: TGTGCCAGCAGTGAGGGGGGAACCAAAAACATTCAGTACTTC.

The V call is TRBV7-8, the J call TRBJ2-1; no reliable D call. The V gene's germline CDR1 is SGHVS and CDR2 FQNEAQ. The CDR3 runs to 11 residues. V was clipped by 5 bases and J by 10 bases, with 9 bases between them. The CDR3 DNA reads TGTGCCAGCAGCCCGTTCCAGGAGCAGTTCTTC. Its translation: CASSPFQEQFF. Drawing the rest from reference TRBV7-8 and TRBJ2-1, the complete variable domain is GAGVSQSPRYKVAKRGQDVALRCDPISGHVSLFWYQQALGQGPEFLTYFQNEAQLDKSGLPSDRFFAERPEGSVSTLKIQRTQQEDSAVYLCASSPFQEQFFGPGTRLTVL.

This CDR3 is CASSEITGGHGYTF. The DNA for the CDR3 is TGTGCCAGCAGCGAAATTACAGGGGGACATGGCTACACCTTC. This rearrangement joins TRBV2 to TRBJ1-2; 8 bases agree with TRBD1. The CDR3 extends over 14 amino acids. The germline V gene has CDR1 SNHLY and CDR2 FYNNEI. V dropped 6 bases and J dropped 6; count of bases not matched to a gene: 9. Together with reference TRBV2 and TRBJ1-2, the CDR3 gives the full variable domain: EPEVTQTPSHQVTQMGQEVILRCVPISNHLYFYWYRQILGQKVEFLVSFYNNEISEKSEIFDDQFSVERPDGSNFTLKIRSTKLEDSAMYFCASSEITGGHGYTFGSGTRLTVV.

DNA for the CDR3: TGCGCCAGCAGCTTCACGGGACAGTACACCGGGGAGCTGTTTTTT. It encodes CASSFTGQYTGELFF. The V gene is TRBV5-1, the J gene TRBJ2-2, with 7 bases aligning to TRBD1. This CDR3 contains 15 residues. V shed 2 bases, J shed 3 bases, and the junction held 4 bases outside the gene matches. From germline, CDR1 is SGHRS and CDR2 YFSETQ.

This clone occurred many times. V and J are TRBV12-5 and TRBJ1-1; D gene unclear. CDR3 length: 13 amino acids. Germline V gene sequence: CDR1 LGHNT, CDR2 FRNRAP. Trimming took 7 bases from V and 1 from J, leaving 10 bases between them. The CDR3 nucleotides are TGTGCTAGTGCGCATTCGGGGAACACTGAAGCTTTCTTT. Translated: CASAHSGNTEAFF.

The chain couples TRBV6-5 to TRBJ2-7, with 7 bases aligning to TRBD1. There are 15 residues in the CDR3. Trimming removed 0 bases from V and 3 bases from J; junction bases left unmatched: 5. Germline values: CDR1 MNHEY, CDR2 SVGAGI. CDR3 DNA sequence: TGTGCCAGCAGTTACTCGAGGGGGCATAGCTACGAGCAGTACTTC. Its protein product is CASSYSRGHSYEQYF.

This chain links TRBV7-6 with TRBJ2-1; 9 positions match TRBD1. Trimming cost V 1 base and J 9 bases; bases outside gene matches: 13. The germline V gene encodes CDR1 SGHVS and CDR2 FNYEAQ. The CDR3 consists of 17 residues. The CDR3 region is CASSLGETGTGYGEQFF. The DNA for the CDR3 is TGTGCCAGCAGCTTAGGGGAAACCGGGACAGGGTATGGTGAGCAGTTCTTC. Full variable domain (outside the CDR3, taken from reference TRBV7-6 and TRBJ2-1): GAGVSQSPRYKVTKRGQDVALRCDPISGHVSLYWYRQALGQGPEFLTYFNYEAQQDKSGLPNDRFSAERPEGSISTLTIQRTEQRDSAMYRCASSLGETGTGYGEQFFGPGTRLTVL.

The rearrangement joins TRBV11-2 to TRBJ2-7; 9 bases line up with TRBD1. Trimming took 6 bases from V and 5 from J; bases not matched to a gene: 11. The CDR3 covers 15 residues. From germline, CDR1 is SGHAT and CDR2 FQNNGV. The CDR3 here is CASRRQGGSRNEQYF. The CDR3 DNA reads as TGTGCCAGCAGGCGACAGGGGGGGAGTAGGAACGAGCAGTACTTC.

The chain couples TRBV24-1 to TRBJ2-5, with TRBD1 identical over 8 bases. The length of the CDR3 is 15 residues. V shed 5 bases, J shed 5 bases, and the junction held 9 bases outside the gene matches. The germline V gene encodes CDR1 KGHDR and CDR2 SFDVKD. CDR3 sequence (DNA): TGTGCCACCAGTGCCCGCAGGGGGCTCTCGGAGACCCAGTACTTC. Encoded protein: CATSARRGLSETQYF.

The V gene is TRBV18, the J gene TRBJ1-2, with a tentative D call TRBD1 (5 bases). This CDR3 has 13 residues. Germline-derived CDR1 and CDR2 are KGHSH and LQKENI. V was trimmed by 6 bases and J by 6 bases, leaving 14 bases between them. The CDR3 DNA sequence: TGTGCCAGCTCCAAAGGGGCGGGAGATGGCTACACCTTC. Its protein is CASSKGAGDGYTF.

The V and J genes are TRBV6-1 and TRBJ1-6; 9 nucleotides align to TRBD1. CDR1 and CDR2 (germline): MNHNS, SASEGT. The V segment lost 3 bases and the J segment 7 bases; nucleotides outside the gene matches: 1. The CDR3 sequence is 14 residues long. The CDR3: CASSDGQGNSPLHF. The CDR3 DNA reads TGTGCCAGCAGTGACGGACAGGGGAATTCACCCCTCCACTTT.

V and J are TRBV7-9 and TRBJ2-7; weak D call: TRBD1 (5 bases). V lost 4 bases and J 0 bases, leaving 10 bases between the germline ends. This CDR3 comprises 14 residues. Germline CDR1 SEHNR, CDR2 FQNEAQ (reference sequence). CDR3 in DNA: TGTGCCAGCAGCTACGACAGCCTCTCCTACGAGCAGTACTTC. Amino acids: CASSYDSLSYEQYF.

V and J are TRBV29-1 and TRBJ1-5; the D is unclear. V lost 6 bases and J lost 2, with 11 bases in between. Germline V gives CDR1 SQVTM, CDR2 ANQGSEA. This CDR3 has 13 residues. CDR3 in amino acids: CSVVLGGNQPQHF. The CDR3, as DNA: TGCAGCGTCGTGCTTGGAGGCAATCAGCCCCAGCATTTT.

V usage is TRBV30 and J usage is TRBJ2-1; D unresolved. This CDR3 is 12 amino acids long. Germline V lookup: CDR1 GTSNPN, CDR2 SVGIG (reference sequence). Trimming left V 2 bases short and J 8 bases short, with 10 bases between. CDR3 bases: TGTGCCTGGAGTACCCTAGAAGATGAGCAGTTCTTC. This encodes CAWSTLEDEQFF.

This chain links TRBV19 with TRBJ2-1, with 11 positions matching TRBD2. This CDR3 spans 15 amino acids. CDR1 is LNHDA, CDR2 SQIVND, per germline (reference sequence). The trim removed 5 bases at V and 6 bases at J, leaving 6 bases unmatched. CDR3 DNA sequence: TGTGCCAGTAGTCTGGGTAGCGGGAGGGCCAATGAGCAGTTCTTC. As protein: CASSLGSGRANEQFF.

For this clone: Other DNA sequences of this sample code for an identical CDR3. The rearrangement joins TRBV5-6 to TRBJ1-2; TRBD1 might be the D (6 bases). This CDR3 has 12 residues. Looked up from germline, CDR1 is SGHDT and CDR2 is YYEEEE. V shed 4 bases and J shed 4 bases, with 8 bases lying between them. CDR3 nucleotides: TGTGCCAGCAGCCTCAGGGGCTATGGCTACACCTTC. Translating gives CASSLRGYGYTF.

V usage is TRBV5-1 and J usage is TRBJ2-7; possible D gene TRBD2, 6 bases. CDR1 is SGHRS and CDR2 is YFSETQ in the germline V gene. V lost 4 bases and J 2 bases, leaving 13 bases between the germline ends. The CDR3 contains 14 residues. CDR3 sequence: CASSPLGGPYEQYF. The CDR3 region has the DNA TGCGCCAGCAGCCCCCTGGGGGGTCCCTACGAGCAGTACTTC. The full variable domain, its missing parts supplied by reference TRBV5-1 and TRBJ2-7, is KAGVTQTPRYLIKTRGQQVTLSCSPISGHRSVSWYQQTPGQGLQFLFEYFSETQRNKGNFPGRFSGRQFSNSRSEMNVSTLELGDSALYLCASSPLGGPYEQYFGPGTRLTVT.

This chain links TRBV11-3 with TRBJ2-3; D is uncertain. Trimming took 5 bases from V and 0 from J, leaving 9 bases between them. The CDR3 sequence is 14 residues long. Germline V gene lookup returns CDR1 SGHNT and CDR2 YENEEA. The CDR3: CASSPLLSTDTQYF. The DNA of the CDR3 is TGTGCCAGCAGCCCCTTATTGAGCACAGATACGCAGTATTTT.

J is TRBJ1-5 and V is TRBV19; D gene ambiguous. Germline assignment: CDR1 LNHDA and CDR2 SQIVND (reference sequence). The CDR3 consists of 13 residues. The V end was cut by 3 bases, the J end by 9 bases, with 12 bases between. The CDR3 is CASSIQSSPPQHF. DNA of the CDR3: TGTGCCAGTAGTATTCAGTCGTCGCCGCCCCAGCATTTT.